This entry lists 23 T cell receptor beta chains sequenced from one sample in a study of tumor and adjacent non-tumor tissue in lung cancer (dated by TCRdb to the late 2010s). The library was obtained by multiplex PCR. The reads were generated on an Illumina HiSeq 2500. TCRbeta libraries were built by three rounds of nested PCR using primers (Table S4), following protocols modified from ARM-PCR. TCRdb itself trimmed the public reads at Q25 with fastp, ran MiXCR and retained productive beta chains. Identical CDR3 proteins give one entry, which carries the most common genes and DNA. This sample lists some 99,000 distinct CDR3 sequences; 75% were detected once. Around 37% of the sample belongs to the ten largest clones. RNA was isolated from bulk unsorted tissue, and RNA quality was assessed with a NanoDrop ND-1000 and an Agilent 2100. What was sequenced was lung tumor tissue. The receptors come from a woman aged 55-70 years with non-small cell lung cancer.

In the case of this clonotype: One end of the junction varies from germline; a read error may be responsible. This chain links TRBV4-3 with TRBJ1-6; D call uncertain. CDR1 is LGHNA and CDR2 is YSLEER in the germline V gene. This CDR3 region has 12 residues. CDR3 amino acids: CARSRSNSLLHF. CDR3 DNA sequence: TGCGCCAGGAGCCGTAGTAATTCACTCCTCCACTTT.

For this clonotype: A much larger clone is a single base away; this may be a read error. This chain connects TRBV12-3 or TRBV12-4 to TRBJ1-2; D is unclear. V lost 9 bases, J lost 4 bases, and 18 bases lay in between. The CDR3 extends over 14 amino acids. CDR3 sequence: CARSPSRTAYGYTF. DNA of the CDR3: TGTGCCAGGAGTCCTAGCCGGACGGCCTATGGCTACACCTTC.

This clonotype was detected many times. The gene calls are TRBV20-1 and TRBJ2-1; TRBD2 matches at 12 bases. Germline CDR1 and CDR2: DFQATT and SNEGSKA (reference sequence). J was trimmed by 4 bases and V by 0 bases; bases with no gene match: 7. There are 17 residues in the CDR3. This chain's CDR3 is CSARDASSGRGYNEQFF. The CDR3 DNA reads as TGCAGTGCTAGAGATGCGTCTAGCGGGAGGGGGTACAATGAGCAGTTCTTC.

A word on this clonotype: Since a much larger clone is just one base distant, this may be a read error. The V and J genes are TRBV6-5 and TRBJ1-4; 7 bases fit TRBD1. The CDR3 extends over 13 amino acids. CDR1 MNHEY and CDR2 SVGAGI come from the germline V gene. The CDR3 region is CVSARGANEKLFF. Written as DNA, the CDR3 is TGTGTCAGCGCCAGGGGGGCTAATGAAAAACTGTTTTTT.

About this clonotype itself: A much larger clone lies a single base off, so this may be a read error. This chain uses TRBV20-1 with TRBJ2-1; 8 bases are a match to TRBD2. CDR3 length: 14 residues. Germline CDR1 DFQATT, CDR2 SNEGSKA (reference sequence). In DNA, the CDR3 is TGCAGTGCTGGAGCCCCGGGACTAGTTAATGAGCAGTTATTC. Protein: CSAGAPGLVNEQLF.

The chain has TRBV28 and TRBJ1-2, with 10 bases identical to TRBD1. J lost 5 bases, V lost 5 bases, and 11 bases had no gene match. From germline, CDR1 is MDHEN and CDR2 SYDVKM. The CDR3 length is 16 residues. CDR3 region: CASSGGGTGARYGYTF. The CDR3 DNA reads TGTGCCAGCAGTGGGGGGGGGACAGGGGCCCGATATGGCTACACCTTC.

This chain links TRBV28 with TRBJ2-1; TRBD1 is a possible D gene (5 bases). This CDR3 region has 15 residues. Trimming shortened V by 3 bases and J by 3 bases, and 12 bases separated the two germline ends. CDR1 MDHEN and CDR2 SYDVKM come from the germline V gene. Here the CDR3 reads CASSLWGFDYNEQFF. The CDR3 nucleotides are TGTGCCAGCAGTTTGTGGGGCTTTGACTACAATGAGCAGTTCTTC.

This clonotype came up once. A much more abundant neighbour one base away suggests this may be a read error. The rearrangement joins TRBV6-5 to TRBJ2-3; D possibly corresponds to TRBD2 (6 bases). The CDR3 spans 14 residues. Germline values: CDR1 MNHEY, CDR2 SVGAGI. The DNA of the CDR3 is TGTTCCAGCACTCTAGGCGGGGAGGCGGATACGCAGTATTTT. It specifies CSSTLGGEADTQYF.

With respect to this clonotype: An end of the junction differs from the germline gene, which may be a read error. The V gene is TRBV5-1, the J gene TRBJ1-3, with D unclear. Germline CDR1 SGHRS, CDR2 YFSETQ. CDR3 length: 15 amino acids. The CDR3 DNA reads TGCGACAGCAGCTTGGATTCGCCGGATACCAACACCATATATTTT. It encodes CDSSLDSPDTNTIYF.

Only a few counts were recorded for this clonotype. The chain links TRBV5-1 to TRBJ2-7; no reliable D call. Trimming cost V 0 bases and J 1 base, with 11 bases left between them. This CDR3 is 15 amino acids long. Germline CDR1 is SGHRS and CDR2 is YFSETQ. The CDR3 DNA follows: TGCGCCAGCAGCTTGGAAGGAAAAGGGTCCTACGAGCAGTACTTC. It is translated as CASSLEGKGSYEQYF.

The V gene is TRBV6-5, the J gene TRBJ2-1, with 9 bases matching TRBD2. In germline, CDR1 is MNHEY, CDR2 SVGAGI. J was trimmed by 12 bases and V by 11 bases; bases with no gene match: 17. CDR3 length: 14 residues. The CDR3 DNA sequence: TGTGCCTCGAAACTGGGACTAGCAGGAGTGGTGCAGTTCTTC. This translates into CASKLGLAGVVQFF.

In this sample, this clonotype turned up a few times. The chain joins TRBV19 to TRBJ2-1; weak D call: TRBD1 (5 bases). Trimming took off 0 bases at V and 8 bases at J, with 8 bases between the two ends. The CDR3 sequence is 13 residues long. The germline gives CDR1 LNHDA, CDR2 SQIVND (reference sequence). CDR3 loop: CASSIDHRYEQFF. CDR3 coding DNA: TGTGCCAGTAGTATAGATCACAGGTATGAGCAGTTCTTC.

Worth noting for this clonotype: At one end the junction does not follow the germline gene, possibly because of a read error. The chain couples TRBV4-3 to TRBJ2-7; D not resolved. CDR1 and CDR2 from the germline V gene are LGHNA and YSLEER. CDR3 length equals 15 residues. The CDR3 loop is CASSQEAQDTYEQYF. The CDR3 DNA follows: TGCGCCAGCAGCCAGGAAGCCCAGGATACCTATGAGCAGTACTTC.

Worth noting for this clonotype: A much larger clone is a single base away; this may be a read error. The gene calls are TRBV19 and TRBJ1-1; D is undetermined. Trimming left V 7 bases short and J 6 bases short, with 12 bases between. This CDR3 spans 12 amino acids. Per germline, CDR1 LNHDA and CDR2 SQIVND (reference sequence). CDR3: CASKLEESEAFF. The CDR3 DNA sequence: TGTGCCAGTAAGCTTGAGGAGTCTGAAGCTTTCTTT.

Remarks on this clonotype: A read error may be the cause here, since a much bigger clone is one base away. V is TRBV11-3 and J is TRBJ2-1, with TRBD1 matching 9 bases. The CDR3 extends over 14 amino acids. Trimming at V came to 5 bases and at J to 6 bases, leaving 5 bases not matched to a gene. The germline V gene has CDR1 SGHNT and CDR2 YENEEA. As DNA, the CDR3 is TGTGCCAGCAGCCCCAGACAGGGGGGCAATGAGCAGTTCTTC. Its protein product is CASSPRQGGNEQFF.

This clonotype was observed a handful of times. The chain combines TRBV11-2 with TRBJ2-3; possible D gene TRBD2, 7 bases. V lost 0 bases and J 12 bases, leaving 13 bases between the germline ends. Looked up from germline, CDR1 is SGHAT and CDR2 is FQNNGV. This CDR3 contains 13 residues. CDR3 residues: CASSLEGAGAQYF. The DNA of the CDR3 is TGTGCCAGCAGCTTAGAGGGCGCGGGGGCCCAGTATTTT.

With respect to this clonotype: No conserved phenylalanine or tryptophan is present at the end of the CDR3, so a read error is the likely explanation. V and J are TRBV20-1 and TRBJ1-2; D is unclear. The CDR3 has 15 residues. The germline gives CDR1 DFQATT, CDR2 SNEGSKA (reference sequence). V was shortened by 4 bases and J by 6 bases, with 21 bases between the two germline ends. The CDR3 DNA reads TGCAGTGCTACGACCGAGGCCGGACGTAGAAATGGCTACACCATC. Protein: CSATTEAGRRNGYTI.

A note on this clonotype: Sequence at one end of the junction differs from germline and may be a read error. This rearrangement joins TRBV11-2 to TRBJ1-6, with D possibly TRBD1 on 6 matching bases. This CDR3 has 14 residues. From germline, CDR1 is SGHAT and CDR2 FQNNGV. CDR3 protein: CTSSLDPGVSPLHF. CDR3 coding DNA: TGTACCAGCAGCTTAGACCCAGGGGTCTCACCCCTCCACTTT. Looking up the rest from reference TRBV11-2 and TRBJ1-6 gives the full variable domain: EAGVAQSPRYKIIEKRQSVAFWCNPISGHATLYWYQQILGQGPKLLIQFQNNGVVDDSQLPKDRFSAERLKGVDSTLKIQPAKLEDSAVYLCTSSLDPGVSPLHFGNGTRLTVT.

The J gene is TRBJ1-1, the V gene TRBV11-1; the D is unclear. Germline lookup yields CDR1 SGHAT and CDR2 FQDESV (reference sequence). There are 14 residues in the CDR3. DNA for the CDR3: TGTTCCACGAAGCAGAGGTTCGTAGACACTGAAGCTTTCTTT. Translation: CSTKQRFVDTEAFF.

Concerning this clonotype itself: A junction end diverges from the germline sequence, so it may reflect a read error. This CDR3 is CASGLDRGGYEQCF. DNA for the CDR3: TGTGCTAGTGGTTTGGACAGGGGCGGGTACGAGCAGTGCTTC. V and J are TRBV12-5 and TRBJ2-7; 7 nucleotides agree with TRBD1. Germline V gene lookup returns CDR1 LGHNT and CDR2 FRNRAP. The CDR3 runs to 14 residues.

In the case of this clonotype: This may be a read error, as it is one base from a much larger clone. This sequence joins TRBV6-5 and TRBJ1-2; D remains unclear. The CDR3 covers 12 residues. From germline, CDR1 is MNHEY and CDR2 SVGAGI. CDR3: CASCYSGKGYTF. CDR3 bases: TGTGCCAGCTGTTACTCGGGGAAAGGCTACACCTTC.

As regards this clonotype: This sequence may be a read error, since a much larger clone differs from it by one base. No DNA is shown, since the ends of the CDR3 on it are uncertain; the CDR3 is the one TCRdb lists. The chain's CDR3 is CSAVAGGNTGEPFF. The J gene is TRBJ2-2, the V gene TRBV20-1; the table's D call, TRBD2, has no DNA check behind it. The CDR3 is 14 residues long, counting both termini. Germline values: CDR1 DFQATT, CDR2 SNEGSKA (reference sequence).

The table lists this clonotype with many counts. V usage is TRBV20-1 and J usage is TRBJ2-3, with D possibly called TRBD1 or TRBD2 (7 bases each). Trimming left V 3 bases short and J 2 bases short, with 21 bases between. CDR3 length: 17 residues. Germline CDR1 and CDR2: DFQATT and SNEGSKA (reference sequence). The CDR3 DNA is TGCAGTGCTAGTGGAGGGGGCCAGCGGGGATACACAGATACGCAGTATTTT. Protein: CSASGGGQRGYTDTQYF.